The sequence of this TCR beta chain was determined in a study of blood T cell repertoires in COVID-19. Whole-study context: From T cells, B-cell-depleted T cells, or PBMCs came the material, which was cDNA or gDNA.

In the source study's methods: Scientists estimated how many nucleated cells there were by amplifying reference gene primers. Assay used: immunoSEQ multiplex PCR; TCRdb lists only in-frame clones, some missing. V and J calls and clone size follow that table, whereas D and trimming were derived from the DNA. The sample lists about 140,000 clones, approximately 78% seen once, with about 4.3% in the top ten. A note on this clone: The junction and the germline gene differ at one end; a read error may be behind it.

CDR1 and CDR2 (germline): SGHNT, YENEEA. This CDR3 is built from 16 residues. The sample was peripheral blood. This clonotype was obtained from a woman of 80 years or more with acute or convalescent COVID-19. The rearrangement links TRBV11-3 to TRBJ2-7, with TRBD2 identical over 8 bases. Here the CDR3 reads CASSLVGTSLSSEQYF. The CDR3, as DNA: TGTGCCAGCAGCTTAGTTGGGACTAGTCTTTCCTCCGAGCAGTACTTC.